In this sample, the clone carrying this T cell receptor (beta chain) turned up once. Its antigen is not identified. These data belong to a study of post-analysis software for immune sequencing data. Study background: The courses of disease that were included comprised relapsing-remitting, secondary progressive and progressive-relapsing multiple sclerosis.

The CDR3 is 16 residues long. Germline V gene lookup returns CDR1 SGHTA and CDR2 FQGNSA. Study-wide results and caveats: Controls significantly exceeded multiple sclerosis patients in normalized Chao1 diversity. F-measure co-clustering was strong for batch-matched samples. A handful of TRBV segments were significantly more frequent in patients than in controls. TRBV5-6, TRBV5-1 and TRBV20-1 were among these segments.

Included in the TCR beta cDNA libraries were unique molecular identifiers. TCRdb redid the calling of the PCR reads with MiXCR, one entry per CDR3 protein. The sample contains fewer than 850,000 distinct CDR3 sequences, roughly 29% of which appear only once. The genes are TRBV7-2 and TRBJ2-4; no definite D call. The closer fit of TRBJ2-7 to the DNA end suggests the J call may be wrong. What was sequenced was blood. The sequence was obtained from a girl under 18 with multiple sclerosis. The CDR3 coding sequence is TGTGCCAGCAGCTTAAAGGCAATACTTACATACTACGAGCAGTACTTC. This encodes CASSLKAILTYYEQYF.